This TCR beta chain appears in the sequencing data of a study of blood T cell repertoires in COVID-19. About the study: There were acute and convalescent COVID-19 samples, and they came from the United States, Italy and Spain. Sample material is recorded as cDNA or gDNA derived from T cells, B-cell-depleted T cells, or PBMCs.

Deletions cut 0 bases from V and 4 bases from J, with 13 bases between. Germline CDR1 and CDR2: SGDLS and YYNGEE. The CDR3 has 15 residues. Some clones are missing from TCRdb's copy, which holds only in-frame ones; the method was immunoSEQ multiplex PCR. The sample has roughly 200,000 clones, less than 90% seen once. This clone has just a few counts. The chain is built from TRBV9 and TRBJ1-2; a weak D match, TRBD1 (6 bases). This TCR was sampled from a human donor in a cohort sampled during active COVID-19. Sequencing input: peripheral blood. The CDR3 DNA sequence: TGTGCCAGCAGCGTAGAACAGGGCTTTCTCTATGGCTACACCTTC. Translated: CASSVEQGFLYGYTF.